This T cell receptor beta chain originates from a study of CD8 T cells in ankylosing spondylitis. CDR3 length: 15 amino acids. Germline-derived CDR1 and CDR2 are DFQATT and SNEGSKA (reference sequence). Germline trimming cut 5 bases from V and 1 base from J; bases unmatched to any gene: 6. Note on this clonotype: The antigen remains unidentified.

Study-level findings and limits: Earlier authors reported some of these motif variants in reactive arthritis synovial fluid and blood. Matched ankylosing spondylitis synovial fluid reportedly contained a significantly enriched population of disease-linked clones. About 8 highly homologous variants made up a TCR beta motif, and this motif appeared characteristic of ankylosing spondylitis blood.

Scientists made TCR beta libraries using quantitative 5'-RACE with molecular barcodes. TCRdb fed the 5' RACE reads into MiXCR, producing one record per CDR3 protein. This table has 200,000 to 250,000 distinct CDR3 sequences, approximately 24% appearing once. The receptor was derived from a male donor with ankylosing spondylitis or in good health (not recorded which). Sample: blood, either unsorted or a sorted T cell fraction (not recorded which). The gene calls are TRBV20-1 and TRBJ2-1, with TRBD2 matching 9 bases. CDR3 amino acids: CSAAASGKSYNEQFF. In nucleotides, the CDR3 is TGCAGTGCTGCTGCTAGCGGGAAGTCCTACAATGAGCAGTTCTTC.